This T cell receptor beta chain originates from a study of cytomegalovirus exposure and HLA in healthy donors (dated by TCRdb to the late 2010s). At the level of the whole study: An earlier analysis of 587 of the donors reported roughly 270 Gb of sequence data and around 110 million unique TCR beta sequences from about 180 million T cells. High-throughput TCR immunosequencing, statistical association of individual TCRs with disease status, and machine learning were combined to predict cytomegalovirus infection status. Every repertoire in the discovery cohort had been generated on one and the same sequencing platform. The aim of the study was to test whether cataloging public T cell receptors could identify signatures of past pathogen exposure. The number of donors typed differed by locus, with roughly 629-640 for A, B, C, DRB1 and DQB1, approximately 500 for DQA1, 600 to 610 for DPA1, and approximately 470 for DPB1. Both class I and class II loci were covered by HLA typing, at four-digit resolution. Along with the 666-subject first cohort, a separate validation cohort of about 110 different subjects was used. A later analysis re-analyzed previously published TCR beta repertoires from roughly 630 donors and added high-resolution HLA genotyping to study TCR occurrence patterns. Because of strong linkage in the cohort, a few DR-DQ haplotypes were treated as single units for association and clustering. Across some 400 genotyped donors of the cohort, an average of roughly 230,000 unique TCR beta nucleotide sequences per donor were sequenced, and roughly a sixth of those sequences were non-productive. In an earlier analysis of roughly 540 of the donors, high-throughput TCR beta sequencing was used to judge whether each TCR beta V gene segment behaved as functional or pseudogenic. Donor age, sex, ethnicity and CMV serostatus were collected together with the repertoire data. About 330 gigabases of sequencing data and 70 million to 95 million unique TCR sequences made up an early release that covered roughly 670 HLA-typed donors. A later genetic analysis took genome-wide SNP genotypes for about three fifths of the roughly 700 donors and used that subset as a discovery cohort. Of the 350 to 450 genotyped donors, 70% to 90% were placed in the genetic ancestry cluster associated with self-reported Caucasian donors. Rather than using new phenotypic data, the later analysis identified candidate immune exposures from TCR beta sequences and from how often those sequences occurred across donors. The study profiled the T cell repertoires of 500 to 800 subjects by immunosequencing and related them to cytomegalovirus serostatus.

As to this clone: Its antigen target is currently unknown. No base-level quality is on record; no much larger clone is a single base apart.

Library preparation was by the immunoSEQ multiplex PCR assay. A mixture of 60 forward primers for TCR Vbeta segments and 13 reverse primers for TCR Jbeta segments was used in the multiplex PCR. The CDR3 region of rearranged TCR beta genes was amplified from genomic DNA with a multiplex PCR assay. On the Illumina HiSeq System, the amplified TCR beta libraries were sequenced as 87-base-pair reads. The paper's processing steps were these. A later analysis tallied 75 million to 95 million unique TCR beta chains across the 600 to 700 repertoires, and about 12 million of those chains were shared by two or more donors. A nearest-neighbor algorithm error-corrected the raw reads and collapsed the reads into unique sequences, merging closely related sequences to remove PCR and sequencing errors. Alignment of CDR3 sequences to IMGT reference sequences was used to assign V, D and J gene segments. For a sequence to be retained, a match of at least six nucleotides to both a V gene segment and a J gene segment was required. Rearrangements were called productive when the CDR3 lacked stop codons and stayed in frame with V and J; all others were non-productive. Following IMGT convention, CDR3 was defined as the stretch from the second conserved V-encoded cysteine to the conserved J-encoded phenylalanine. The earlier analysis of 587 of the donors excluded sequences that lacked an unambiguous match to a single V gene segment. In an earlier analysis of 587 of the donors, V segments were called functional above 56.7% productive rearrangements and were called segregating when the between-donor standard deviation exceeded 5%. A statistical classification framework was built to diagnose cytomegalovirus status from the catalog of TCR beta chain sequences. In a later analysis, TCR nucleotide sequences were compared against IMGT/GENE-DB human TR gene sequences so that V and J genes could be assigned. Using the TCRdist pipeline, a later analysis assigned CDR3 sequences along with most-parsimonious VDJ recombination scenarios. In a later analysis, each TCR beta chain was defined by its CDR3 amino acid sequence together with its V-gene family, and reads without a unique V-gene family were excluded. A later analysis removed 592 highly shared, low-generation-probability nucleotide sequences to deal with suspected cross-contamination and a sequencing artifact. For each public chain, a later analysis derived a clonal expansion index from normalized ranks of inferred template counts within each repertoire. In a later analysis, generation probabilities were computed with a VDJ recombination model fitted to out-of-frame rearrangements, and the resulting probabilities were checked against IGoR. Hypergeometric tests were used in a later analysis to score TCR-TCR, TCR-HLA and TCR-CMV co-occurrence, with a repertoire-size bias correction applied to the TCR pairs. In a later analysis, false discovery rates were estimated by permuting HLA or CMV assignments 20 times. In a later analysis, co-occurring TCRs were grouped with DBSCAN, and TCRdist sequence similarity was added when clustering was performed within HLA-allele-positive subsets. Co-occurrence clustering excluded repertoires with fewer than 30,000 or more than 120,000 public chains, plus five with anomalous nucleotide sharing. TCRdb obtained this table from immuneACCESS and retained in-frame rearrangements with V and J assigned. These tables miss some clones; where compared with another copy, unresolved V genes account for less than half of the shortfall, and the remainder is unexplained. V, J and clone size derive from that table, while D and trimming were established from the DNA sequence. Within this sample are some 220,000 clones, with roughly 78% of them counted one time only. In total, the top ten clones hold under 0.6% of the sample.

V loses 1 base, J loses 0 bases, and the germline ends lie 7 bases apart. The germline V gene sets CDR1 to KGHSH and CDR2 to LQKENI. The CDR3, cysteine through phenylalanine, is 15 amino acids long. Left in the record is the CDR3 DNA by itself, 45 bases read in frame from the first base. The cohort was made up of 650 to 700 healthy bone marrow donors. All cohort members were sampled while nominally healthy, although unrecorded immune exposures were likely present. The donor was CMV seronegative and belonged to the group of several hundred seronegative cohort members. A peripheral blood sample was provided by each donor, and peripheral blood mononuclear cells were used for TCR beta sequencing. The Qiagen DNeasy Blood Extraction Kit was used to extract genomic DNA from the blood cell samples. The paper's findings and limits, for the study overall: A total of fewer than 200 TCR beta chains were listed by the study as associated with cytomegalovirus. The sequencing pipeline was judged likely to have produced a cluster of highly shared sequence variants as a technical artifact. Compared with the 666-donor mean, donors in an Asian-associated ancestry cluster had fewer N-insertions in productive TCRs, according to a later genetic analysis. In vitro tests confirmed that a few of the cytomegalovirus-associated TCR beta chains recognize cytomegalovirus antigens. Because HLA typing was missing for some donors at each locus, association tests included only the typed subset. While some public TCRs were present in many individuals, most TCR sequences turned up only very rarely across donors. Sequencing depth was assumed to be roughly uniform across donors in the presence/absence analyses, though that assumption may not hold. A further reported finding was that TCR beta sequences accurately predicted the HLA-A and HLA-B alleles for most subjects in the first cohort. In a later analysis, the rate of TCR association differed among HLA loci, with DRB1 alleles having the most associated TCRs and HLA-C alleles having the fewest. Most CMV-associated TCR beta chains appeared to be HLA-restricted in a later analysis, and the HLA associations seemed to be driven largely by CMV exposure. Specific HLA alleles were associated with 16,951 TCR beta sequences at a false discovery rate of 0.05 in a later analysis. According to a later analysis, parvovirus B19, influenza, CMV and Epstein-Barr virus appeared linked to several top co-occurrence clusters. The classifier was reported to diagnose cytomegalovirus status with high specificity and sensitivity in both the original cohort and the validation cohort. In a later genetic analysis, a missense DCLRE1C variant was associated with V-gene and J-gene trimming of TCR beta chains, and the association was replicated in an independent cohort. Because counts were too low, 15 or so rarely observed V segments, including chromosome 9 orphons, were excluded from the earlier analysis of several hundred of the donors. Assigning TCR associations to individual alleles was difficult when HLA alleles, especially DR and DQ, strongly co-occurred. The only immune exposure information available for the cohort was CMV serostatus. In a later analysis, HLA-associated TCR beta chains showed more clonal expansion and lower generation probabilities than non-associated chains that were equally common. Linkage disequilibrium might explain the correlated functional status among segregating V segments, but an unknown experimental factor could not be ruled out. The authors suggested that the approach could potentially be generalized to other disease states and immunological phenotypes. In an earlier analysis of approximately 590 of the donors, most TCR beta V segments appeared in productive rearrangements about 90% or about 30% of the time, broadly matching IMGT annotations. This cohort had only TCR beta chains sequenced, and the lack of alpha or paired-chain data limited which features could be detected. Some IMGT-functional V segments, including TRBV6-2 and TRBV6-3, could not be distinguished by the 87-base-pair reads and were therefore excluded.

The sequenced material came from PBMCs. The rearrangement joined TRBV18 to TRBJ1-3; TRBD1 is perhaps the D gene, given 5 matching bases. The receptor comes from a boy aged 10-17 years in good health and CMV-seronegative. The CDR3 reads CASSPRGVSGNTIYF. The DNA is as follows: TGTGCCAGCTCACCACGGGGGGTCTCTGGAAACACCATATATTTT.